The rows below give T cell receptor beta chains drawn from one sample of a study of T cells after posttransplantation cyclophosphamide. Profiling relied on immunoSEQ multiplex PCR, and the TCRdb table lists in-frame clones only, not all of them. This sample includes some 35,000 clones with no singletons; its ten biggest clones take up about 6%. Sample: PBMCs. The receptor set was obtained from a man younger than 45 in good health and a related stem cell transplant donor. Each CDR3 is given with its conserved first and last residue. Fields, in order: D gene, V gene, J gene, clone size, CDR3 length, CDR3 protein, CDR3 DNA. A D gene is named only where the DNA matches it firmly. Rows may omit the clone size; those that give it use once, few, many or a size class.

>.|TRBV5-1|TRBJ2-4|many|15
CASSLAGGDLHIQYF
TGCGCCAGCAGCTTGGCCGGTGGTGACTTGCACATTCAGTACTTC
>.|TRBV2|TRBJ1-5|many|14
CASSDSVGYQPQHF
TGTGCCAGCAGTGACTCAGTAGGGTATCAGCCCCAGCATTTT
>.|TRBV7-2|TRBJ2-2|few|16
CASSSRGTLNTGELFF
TGTGCCAGCAGCTCAAGGGGGACACTGAACACCGGGGAGCTGTTTTTT
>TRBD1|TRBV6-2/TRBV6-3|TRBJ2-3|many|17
CASSRAIGQGSTDTQYF
TGTGCCAGCAGTCGCGCCATAGGACAGGGTAGCACAGATACGCAGTATTTT
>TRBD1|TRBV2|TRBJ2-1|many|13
CASSMGQYNEQFF
TGTGCCAGCAGCATGGGACAGTACAATGAGCAGTTCTTC
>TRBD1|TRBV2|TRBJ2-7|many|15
CASSEVYRGQVEQYF
TGTGCCAGCAGTGAAGTCTACAGGGGGCAAGTCGAGCAGTACTTC
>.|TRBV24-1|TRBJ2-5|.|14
CATSEGPTLETQYF
TGTGCCACCAGTGAAGGGCCGACGTTAGAGACCCAGTACTTC
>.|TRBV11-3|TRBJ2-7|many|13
CASSLAESGEQYF
TGTGCCAGCAGCTTAGCGGAGTCGGGCGAGCAGTACTTC
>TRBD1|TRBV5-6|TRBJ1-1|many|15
CASSWTGALNTEAFF
TGTGCCAGCAGCTGGACAGGGGCCTTGAACACTGAAGCTTTCTTT
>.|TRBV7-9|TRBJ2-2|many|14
CASRTQGNTGELFF
TGTGCCAGCAGGACCCAGGGGAACACCGGGGAGCTGTTTTTT
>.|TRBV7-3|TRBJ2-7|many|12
CASSSSGAEQYF
TGTGCCAGCAGCTCCTCAGGGGCCGAGCAGTACTTC
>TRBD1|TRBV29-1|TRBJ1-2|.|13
CSVRTGANYGYTF
TGCAGCGTTCGGACAGGAGCTAACTATGGCTACACCTTC
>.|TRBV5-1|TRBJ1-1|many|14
CASSTTGSNTEAFF
TGCGCCAGCAGCACAACAGGGTCGAACACTGAAGCTTTCTTT
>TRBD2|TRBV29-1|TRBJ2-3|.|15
CSAEGRSGERGTQYF
TGCAGCGCCGAAGGGCGCAGCGGGGAGCGGGGTACGCAGTATTTT
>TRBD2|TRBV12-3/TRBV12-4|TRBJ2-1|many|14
CASSRGGAANEQFF
TGTGCCAGCAGCCGCGGGGGGGCCGCAAATGAGCAGTTCTTC
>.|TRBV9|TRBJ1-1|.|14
CASSFITENTEAFF
TGTGCCAGCAGCTTCATAACAGAGAACACTGAAGCTTTCTTT
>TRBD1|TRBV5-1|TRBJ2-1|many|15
CASSLSGTGGNEQFF
TGCGCCAGCAGCTTGTCGGGGACAGGGGGGAATGAGCAGTTCTTC
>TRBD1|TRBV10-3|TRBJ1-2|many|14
CAIRGDREGRGYTF
TGTGCCATCCGGGGGGACAGGGAGGGACGAGGCTACACCTTC
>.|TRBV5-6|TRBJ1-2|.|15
CASSLADPGSSGYTF
TGTGCCAGCAGCTTAGCGGACCCCGGAAGCTCGGGCTACACCTTC
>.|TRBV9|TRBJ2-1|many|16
CASSPTRQGGYNEQFF
TGTGCCAGCAGCCCTACCAGGCAGGGGGGCTACAATGAGCAGTTCTTC
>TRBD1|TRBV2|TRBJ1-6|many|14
CASSLTGAGSPLHF
TGTGCCAGCAGTTTGACAGGGGCGGGTTCACCCCTCCACTTT
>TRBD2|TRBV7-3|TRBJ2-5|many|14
CASSSRGGATTQYF
TGTGCCAGCAGCTCCCGGGGGGGCGCGACGACCCAGTACTTC
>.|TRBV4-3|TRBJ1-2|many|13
CASSQAQAFGYTF
TGCGCCAGCAGCCAAGCACAGGCGTTCGGCTACACCTTC
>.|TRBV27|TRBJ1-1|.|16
CASSLLIDSLNTEAFF
TGTGCCAGCAGTTTACTCATTGACAGCCTGAACACTGAAGCTTTCTTT
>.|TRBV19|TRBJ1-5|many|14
CASSIELINQPQHF
TGTGCCAGTAGTATTGAACTGATTAATCAGCCCCAGCATTTT
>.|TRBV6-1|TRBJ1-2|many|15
CASSMGAGSNYGYTF
TGTGCCAGCAGTATGGGGGCAGGATCTAACTATGGCTACACCTTC
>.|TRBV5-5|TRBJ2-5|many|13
CASSRGGEETQYF
TGTGCCAGCAGCCGTGGAGGGGAGGAGACCCAGTACTTC
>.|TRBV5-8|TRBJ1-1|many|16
CASSFQIMTGNTEAFF
TGTGCCAGCAGTTTCCAAATAATGACAGGGAACACTGAAGCTTTCTTT
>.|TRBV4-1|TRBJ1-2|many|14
CASSPEPGIYGYTF
TGCGCCAGCAGCCCAGAGCCAGGAATCTATGGCTACACCTTC
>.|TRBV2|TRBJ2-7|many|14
CASSTQRGSYEQYF
TGTGCCAGCAGTACCCAAAGGGGGAGCTACGAGCAGTACTTC
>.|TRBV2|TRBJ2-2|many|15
CASREAFANTGELFF
TGTGCCAGCAGGGAAGCGTTCGCGAACACCGGGGAGCTGTTTTTT
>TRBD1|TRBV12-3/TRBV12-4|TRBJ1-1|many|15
CASSWTGHMNTEAFF
TGTGCCAGCAGTTGGACAGGACACATGAACACTGAAGCTTTCTTT
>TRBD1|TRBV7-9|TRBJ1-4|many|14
CASSSTGGNEKLFF
TGTGCCAGCAGCTCGACAGGGGGCAATGAAAAACTGTTTTTT
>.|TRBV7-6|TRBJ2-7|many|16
CASSPITAGRSYEQYF
TGTGCCAGCAGCCCCATTACAGCAGGGCGATCCTACGAGCAGTACTTC
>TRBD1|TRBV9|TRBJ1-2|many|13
CASSVGQGNGYTF
TGTGCCAGCAGCGTAGGACAGGGGAATGGCTACACCTTC
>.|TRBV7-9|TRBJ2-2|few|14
CASSLQGFTGELFF
TGTGCCAGCAGCTTACAGGGGTTCACCGGGGAGCTGTTTTTT
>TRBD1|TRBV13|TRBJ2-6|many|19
CASSLGGFQGATGANVLTF
TGTGCCAGCAGCTTAGGAGGGTTTCAGGGGGCCACTGGGGCCAACGTCCTGACTTTC
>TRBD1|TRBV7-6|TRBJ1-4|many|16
CASSAQVGQGDEKLFF
TGTGCCAGCAGCGCACAAGTGGGACAGGGGGATGAAAAACTGTTTTTT
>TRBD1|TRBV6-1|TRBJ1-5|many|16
CASSELGVTGSQPQHF
TGTGCCAGCAGTGAATTAGGGGTGACAGGGAGCCAGCCCCAGCATTTT
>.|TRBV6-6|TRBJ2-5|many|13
CASTMTLARTQYF
TGTGCCAGCACTATGACATTGGCGCGGACCCAGTACTTC
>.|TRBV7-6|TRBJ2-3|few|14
CASSLGQGTDTQYF
TGTGCCAGCAGCTTAGGTCAGGGAACAGATACGCAGTATTTT
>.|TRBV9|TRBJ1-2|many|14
CASTPGEANYGYTF
TGTGCCAGCACCCCAGGAGAAGCTAACTATGGCTACACCTTC
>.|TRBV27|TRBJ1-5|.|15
CASSSAPGGNQPQHF
TGTGCCAGCAGTTCCGCCCCAGGGGGCAATCAGCCCCAGCATTTT
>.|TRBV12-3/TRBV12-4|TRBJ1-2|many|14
CASSPYTANYGYTF
TGTGCCAGCAGTCCCTATACCGCTAACTATGGCTACACCTTC
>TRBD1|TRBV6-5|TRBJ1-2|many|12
CASSRDRYGYTF
TGTGCCAGCAGCCGGGACAGATATGGCTACACCTTC
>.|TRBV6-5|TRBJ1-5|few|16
CASSSNPTGMGQPQHF
TGTGCCAGCAGTTCCAACCCAACAGGGATGGGCCAGCCCCAGCATTTT
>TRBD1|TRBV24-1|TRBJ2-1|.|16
CATSGSDRGQYNEQFF
TGTGCCACCAGTGGATCGGACAGGGGGCAGTACAATGAGCAGTTCTTC
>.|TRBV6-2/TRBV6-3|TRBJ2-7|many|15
CASIAEPLTSYEQYF
TGTGCCAGCATCGCGGAACCTTTGACCTCCTACGAGCAGTACTTC
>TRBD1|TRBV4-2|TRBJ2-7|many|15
CASSQERTGGHEQYF
TGTGCCAGCAGCCAAGAAAGGACAGGGGGCCACGAGCAGTACTTC
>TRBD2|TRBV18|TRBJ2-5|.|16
CASSPPGLAGRETQYF
TGTGCCAGCTCACCACCGGGGCTAGCGGGGAGAGAGACCCAGTACTTC
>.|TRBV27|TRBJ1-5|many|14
CASRGLNSNQPQHF
TGTGCCAGCAGAGGACTGAATAGCAATCAGCCCCAGCATTTT
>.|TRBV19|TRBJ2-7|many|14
CASSMDRRAYEQYF
TGTGCCAGTAGTATGGACAGGAGGGCCTACGAGCAGTACTTC
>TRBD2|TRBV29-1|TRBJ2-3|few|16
CSVVRLAGGHTDTQYF
TGCAGCGTTGTCAGACTAGCGGGGGGCCACACAGATACGCAGTATTTT
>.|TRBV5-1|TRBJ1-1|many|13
CASRQDMNTEAFF
TGCGCCAGCAGACAGGACATGAACACTGAAGCTTTCTTT
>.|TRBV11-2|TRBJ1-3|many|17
CASSLAPGGRSGNTIYF
TGTGCCAGCAGCTTAGCCCCGGGGGGCCGCTCTGGAAACACCATATATTTT